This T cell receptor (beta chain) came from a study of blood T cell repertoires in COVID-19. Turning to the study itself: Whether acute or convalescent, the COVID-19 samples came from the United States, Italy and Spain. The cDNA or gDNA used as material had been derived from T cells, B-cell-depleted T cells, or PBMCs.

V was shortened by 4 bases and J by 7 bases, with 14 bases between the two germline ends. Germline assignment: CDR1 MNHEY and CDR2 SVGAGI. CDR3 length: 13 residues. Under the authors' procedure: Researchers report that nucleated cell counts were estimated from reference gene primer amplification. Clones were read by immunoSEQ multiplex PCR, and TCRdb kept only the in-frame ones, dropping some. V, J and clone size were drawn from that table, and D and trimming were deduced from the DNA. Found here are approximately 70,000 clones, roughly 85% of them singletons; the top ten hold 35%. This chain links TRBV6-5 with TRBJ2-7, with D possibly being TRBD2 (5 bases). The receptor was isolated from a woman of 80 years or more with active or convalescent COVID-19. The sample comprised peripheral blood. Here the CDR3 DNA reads TGTGCCAGCAGTTCCACCGGGGTGGGGGAGCAGTACTTC. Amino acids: CASSSTGVGEQYF.